These 8 T cell receptor beta chains share one sample of origin, sequenced in a study of blood T cells in healthy people across ages. The second PCR ran about 6 to 11 cycles with a sample-barcoded 5' primer and J-beta primers. TCRdb re-called the 5' RACE reads through MiXCR, storing one row per CDR3 protein. The sample shows around 1,500,000 distinct CDR3 sequences, approximately 28% of them seen only once. Sequenced material: blood. The receptors were gathered from a woman under 40 in good health.

This clonotype was observed many times. The chain employs TRBV29-1 and TRBJ2-1; 14 bases are shared with TRBD2. V shed 4 bases and J 9 bases; nucleotides not matched to a gene: 11. CDR1 SQVTM and CDR2 ANQGSEA come from the germline V gene. The CDR3 is 16 residues long. CDR3 loop: CSVVRLAGGIRSEQFF. CDR3 sequence (DNA): TGCAGCGTTGTCAGACTAGCGGGAGGGATAAGGAGTGAGCAGTTCTTC.

This clonotype came up a few times. This chain joins TRBV27 and TRBJ2-4, with D perhaps given as TRBD1 or TRBD2 (5 bases each). The last part of the DNA fits TRBJ2-7 better; the J call may be wrong. Germline CDR1 reads MNHEY; CDR2 reads SMNVEV (reference sequence). CDR3 length equals 15 residues. The CDR3 DNA reads TGTGCCAGCAGTCAAACAGGAGGTGAGACCTACGAGCAGTACTTC. Amino acid sequence: CASSQTGGETYEQYF.

Remarks on this clonotype: A read error may produce the germline difference seen at one junction end. The rearrangement links TRBV7-9 to TRBJ2-7; tentative D call: TRBD2 (6 bases). The better agreement between TRBJ2-5 and the DNA end casts doubt on the J call. This CDR3 has 15 residues. The germline V gene encodes CDR1 SEHNR and CDR2 FQNEAQ (reference sequence). Here the CDR3 DNA reads TGTTCCAGCAAGCTCGCTTCTAGCGTCGGGGAGACCCAGTACTTC. The encoded protein is CSSKLASSVGETQYF.

The chain combines TRBV7-2 with TRBJ2-1; D might be TRBD2 (6 bases). V was trimmed by 5 bases and J by 3 bases, leaving 17 bases between them. CDR1 and CDR2 from the germline V gene are SGHTA and FQGNSA. The CDR3 is made up of 16 amino acids. The CDR3 DNA reads as TGTGCCAGCAGCGAGGGACTGGCCCTAGTCTACAATGAGCAGTTCTTC. As protein: CASSEGLALVYNEQFF.

Of note for this clonotype: This could be a read error, since a much larger clone is one nucleotide away. The chain carries TRBV7-3 and TRBJ1-1; TRBD1 is a possible D gene (5 bases). Germline CDR1 reads SGHTA; CDR2 reads FQGTGA. There are 14 residues in the CDR3. The CDR3 DNA follows: TGTGTCAGCAGGTCTACAGGTTGGAGCACTGAAGCTTTCTTT. Translating gives CVSRSTGWSTEAFF.

In this sample, this clonotype turned up a few times. The V call is TRBV18, the J call TRBJ2-1; maybe TRBD2 (5 bases). The V gene's germline CDR1 is KGHSH and CDR2 LQKENI. V lost 1 base to trimming and J lost 5 bases, with 9 bases between them. The CDR3 contains 14 residues. Here the CDR3 reads CASSPQRGHNEQFF. The CDR3 DNA reads TGTGCCAGCTCACCACAGCGAGGGCACAATGAGCAGTTCTTC.

The V call is TRBV20-1, the J call TRBJ1-2; D is uncertain. CDR1 and CDR2 from the germline V gene are DFQATT and SNEGSKA (reference sequence). The length of the CDR3 is 16 residues. The V end lost 0 bases, the J end lost 1 base, and 15 bases lay between the germline ends. CDR3 sequence: CSARDATNTNNYGYTF. CDR3 nucleotides: TGCAGTGCTAGAGATGCGACCAATACTAATAACTATGGCTACACCTTC.

This clonotype was counted ten times or more. Germline is not matched at one junction end, which may reflect a read error. This chain uses TRBV5-1 with TRBJ1-1; D possibly corresponds to TRBD1 (5 bases). CDR3 length equals 13 residues. CDR1 and CDR2 (germline): SGHRS, YFSETQ. The CDR3 nucleotides read TGTGCCAGCAGCTTAGCGGCAGGGACTGAAGCTTTCTTT. Its translation is CASSLAAGTEAFF.